The 21 T cell receptor beta chains listed next were all sequenced from one sample in a study of blood T cells in healthy people across ages. Then a second PCR, running roughly 7 to 11 cycles, was carried out with a sample-barcoded 5' primer and a J-beta primer mix. TCRdb analysed the 5' RACE reads with MiXCR anew, one entry per CDR3 protein. The sample lists fewer than 1 million distinct CDR3 sequences; approximately 48% were seen once. The specimen sequenced was blood. These receptors were taken from a man between 60 and 75 years old in good health.

The chain carries TRBV29-1 and TRBJ1-2; no definite D call. This CDR3 comprises 15 residues. Deletions cut 7 bases from V and 0 bases from J, with 18 bases between. Germline values: CDR1 SQVTM, CDR2 ANQGSEA. The DNA for the CDR3 is TGCAGCGCCGACCTCCGGGCTGGGACTAACTATGGCTACACCTTC. Amino acids: CSADLRAGTNYGYTF. Drawing the rest from reference TRBV29-1 and TRBJ1-2, the complete variable domain is SAVISQKPSRDICQRGTSLTIQCQVDSQVTMMFWYRQQPGQSLTLIATANQGSEATYESGFVIDKFPISRPNLTFSTLTVSNMSPEDSSIYLCSADLRAGTNYGYTFGSGTRLTVV.

The chain employs TRBV20-1 and TRBJ1-5; no firm D call. Trimming shortened V by 3 bases and J by 7 bases, and 16 bases separated the two germline ends. Germline-derived CDR1 and CDR2 are DFQATT and SNEGSKA (reference sequence). The length of the CDR3 is 14 residues. The CDR3 sequence: CSASSGSTKQPQHF. DNA of the CDR3: TGCAGTGCTAGTAGCGGCAGCACCAAACAGCCCCAGCATTTT.

In its sample, this clonotype was seen a few times. CDR3 protein: CASSLAGAQSYEQYF. The DNA for the CDR3 is TGTGCCAGCTCCTTAGCGGGGGCCCAGTCCTACGAGCAGTACTTC. This chain uses TRBV6-6 with TRBJ2-7; 9 bases are shared with TRBD2. The germline V gene encodes CDR1 MNHNY and CDR2 SVGAGI (reference sequence). Germline trimming cut 8 bases from V and 1 base from J; bases unmatched to any gene: 9. The length of the CDR3 is 15 residues.

This sequence joins TRBV11-2 and TRBJ2-1, with no clear D. Germline V gives CDR1 SGHAT, CDR2 FQNNGV. Trimming removed 7 bases at V and 6 bases at J, with 7 bases between. The CDR3 runs 11 residues. This CDR3 reads CASTTGNEQFF. In DNA form, the CDR3 reads TGTGCCAGCACCACCGGCAATGAGCAGTTCTTC.

This clonotype was counted many times. This chain connects TRBV14 to TRBJ2-5, with 13 bases that match TRBD2. The CDR3 consists of 16 residues. Germline V CDR1 and CDR2: SGHDN, FVKESK. Germline trimming cut 5 bases from V and 1 base from J; bases unmatched to any gene: 4. Here the CDR3 DNA reads TGTGCCAGCAGCGTGGGACTAGCGGGGAGCCAAGAGACCCAGTACTTC. Protein sequence: CASSVGLAGSQETQYF.

This clonotype was recorded many times. The chain employs TRBV7-8 and TRBJ2-1; D is tentatively TRBD1 or TRBD2 (6 bases each). The CDR3 contains 18 residues. The germline gives CDR1 SGHVS, CDR2 FQNEAQ. The V and J ends lost 0 bases and 0 bases respectively, with 15 bases between them. The DNA for the CDR3 is TGTGCCAGCAGCTTAGCGGGAAGTCGGGGGCGCTCCTACAATGAGCAGTTCTTC. It encodes CASSLAGSRGRSYNEQFF.

The V call is TRBV2, the J call TRBJ2-5; D might be TRBD1 or TRBD2, each matching 5 bases. The J call is doubtful: the DNA matches TRBJ2-7 better. The V gene's germline CDR1 is SNHLY and CDR2 FYNNEI. The length of the CDR3 is 14 residues. The CDR3 region is CASARDGRGFEQYF. The CDR3 DNA reads as TGTGCCAGTGCCAGGGACGGCCGTGGATTCGAGCAGTACTTC.

The J gene is TRBJ2-7, the V gene TRBV6-2 or TRBV6-3; 7 bases are shared with TRBD1. After removal of 3 bases from V and 7 bases from J, the junction contained 12 bases not matched to a gene. This CDR3 contains 15 residues. Germline CDR1 reads MNHEY; CDR2 reads SVGEGT. The CDR3 loop reads CASSYRQGGSGEQYF. The DNA of the CDR3 is TGTGCCAGCAGTTATCGACAGGGTGGATCAGGGGAGCAGTACTTC.

At least ten counts were recorded for this clonotype. The V and J genes are TRBV7-9 and TRBJ2-5; D is perhaps TRBD1 or TRBD2 (5 bases each). The CDR3 extends over 14 amino acids. The germline CDR1 and CDR2 sequences are SEHNR and FQNEAQ (reference sequence). Trimming cost V 2 bases and J 5 bases, with 12 bases left between them. For the CDR3, the DNA is TGTGCCAGCAGCTTAAGGGACCTGAGGGAGACCCAGTACTTC. It is translated as CASSLRDLRETQYF.

The V and J genes are TRBV4-1 and TRBJ2-5; weak D call: TRBD2 (7 bases). Trimming pared 4 bases from V and 4 bases from J, leaving 19 bases between. This CDR3 is built from 16 residues. CDR1 and CDR2 from the germline V gene are MGHRA and YSYEKL. The CDR3 DNA follows: TGCGCCAGCAGCCCTATTGGACGGGGGGCTGCAGAGACCCAGTACTTC. It yields the protein CASSPIGRGAAETQYF.

Note on this clonotype: This may be a read error: a much more frequent sequence differs by one nucleotide. V and J are TRBV7-8 and TRBJ2-7; a weak D match, TRBD2 (5 bases). Germline V gene sequence: CDR1 SGHVS, CDR2 FQNEAQ. The CDR3 is 14 amino acids. Trimming shortened V by 4 bases and J by 2 bases, and 12 bases separated the two germline ends. CDR3 in DNA: TGTGCCAGCAGCTCTCTTCGGGAAACCTACGAGCAGTACTTC. Translating it yields CASSSLRETYEQYF.

In this sample, this clonotype turned up a few times. The gene calls are TRBV7-9 and TRBJ2-2, with TRBD1 as a possible D gene (5 bases). This CDR3 region has 16 residues. Trimming cost V 3 bases and J 2 bases, with 13 bases left between them. CDR1 is SEHNR, CDR2 FQNEAQ, per germline (reference sequence). CDR3 in DNA: TGTGCCAGCAGCTTGTCTAACAGGCAAAACACCGGGGAGCTGTTTTTT. Its protein is CASSLSNRQNTGELFF.

This clonotype has more than one count but fewer than ten. V is TRBV5-1 and J is TRBJ1-2; D perhaps matches TRBD1 (6 bases). The ends were cut back, 9 bases at V and 6 bases at J, with 18 bases in the middle. In germline, CDR1 is SGHRS, CDR2 YFSETQ. The CDR3 is 13 residues long. CDR3 amino acids: CAKGRRGGNGYTF. In nucleotides, the CDR3 is TGCGCCAAAGGCCGCAGGGGAGGGAATGGCTACACCTTC.

This clonotype was counted only a few times. The gene calls are TRBV20-1 and TRBJ2-5; D gene ambiguous. Germline CDR1 reads DFQATT; CDR2 reads SNEGSKA (reference sequence). The CDR3 runs 13 residues. Trimming took 6 bases from V and 3 from J, leaving 14 bases between them. The CDR3 sequence is CSARGHLEETQYF. In nucleotides, the CDR3 is TGCAGTGCCCGAGGCCACCTCGAAGAGACCCAGTACTTC.

This clonotype has ten or more counts. The J gene is TRBJ2-5, the V gene TRBV7-2, with 9 nucleotides matching TRBD2. Trimming cost V 5 bases and J 2 bases; bases outside gene matches: 6. The CDR3 runs 15 residues. The V gene's germline CDR1 is SGHTA and CDR2 FQGNSA. CDR3: CASSRSSGVQETQYF. The CDR3 DNA is TGTGCCAGCAGCCGTTCTAGCGGGGTACAAGAGACCCAGTACTTC.

To note about this clonotype: The junction differs from germline at one of its ends, possibly a read error. The gene calls are TRBV27 and TRBJ1-2; maybe TRBD1 (5 bases). CDR1 and CDR2 from the germline V gene are MNHEY and SMNVEV (reference sequence). The CDR3 length is 14 residues. CDR3 sequence: CAGSLGAGSYGYTF. The CDR3 coding sequence is TGTGCCGGCAGTTTGGGCGCAGGGAGCTATGGCTACACCTTC.

This chain links TRBV6-5 with TRBJ2-5, with 8 nucleotides matching TRBD1. The junction had 9 bases not matched to a gene; V was cut back by 8 bases and J by 4 bases. This CDR3 spans 14 amino acids. Germline CDR1 reads MNHEY; CDR2 reads SVGAGI. CDR3 sequence reads: CASATGVFGETQYF. The CDR3 DNA follows: TGTGCCAGCGCGACAGGGGTTTTCGGAGAGACCCAGTACTTC.

This chain joins TRBV25-1 and TRBJ2-7, with D possibly being TRBD1 (5 bases). CDR1 is MGHDK, CDR2 SYGVNS, per germline. The CDR3 is 13 residues long. The V end was cut by 1 base, the J end by 6 bases, with 10 bases between. The DNA for the CDR3 is TGTGCCAGCAGTGAATCAGGGATTAGCGAGCAGTACTTC. Its protein product is CASSESGISEQYF.

This clonotype was counted between two and nine times. The chain joins TRBV10-3 to TRBJ2-3; D gene uncertain. CDR3 size: 14 residues. V was clipped by 6 bases and J by 2 bases, with 12 bases between them. CDR1 is ENHRY, CDR2 SYGVKD, per germline. This CDR3 reads CAIRSGLDTDTQYF. In DNA form, the CDR3 reads TGTGCCATCAGGTCCGGGCTTGACACAGATACGCAGTATTTT.

The chain joins TRBV7-2 to TRBJ2-1; 9 bases align to TRBD1. Per the germline V gene, CDR1 is SGHTA and CDR2 is FQGNSA. Trimming at V came to 5 bases and at J to 4 bases, leaving 6 bases not matched to a gene. CDR3 length: 15 residues. The CDR3 DNA reads as TGTGCCAGCAGCGACCGGACAGGGGATTACAATGAGCAGTTCTTC. Its protein is CASSDRTGDYNEQFF. Full variable domain (missing parts from reference TRBV7-2 and TRBJ2-1): GAGVSQSPSNKVTEKGKDVELRCDPISGHTALYWYRQSLGQGLEFLIYFQGNSAPDKSGLPSDRFSAERTGGSVSTLTIQRTQQEDSAVYLCASSDRTGDYNEQFFGPGTRLTVL.

As for this clonotype: One end of the junction does not line up with germline, which may come from a read error. The CDR3 DNA sequence: TGTGCTAGCAGCCCAGCAGGGAGGGCCTATGAGCAGTACTTC. This translates into CASSPAGRAYEQYF. V gene TRBV7-7 combines with J gene TRBJ2-5; 7 nucleotides align to TRBD2. Germline CDR1 and CDR2: SSHAT and FNYEAQ (reference sequence). The CDR3 is 14 residues long.